This T cell receptor beta chain appears in the sequencing data of a study of T-cell reconstitution after alpha-beta-depleted transplantation in children. In this sample, this clonotype turned up many times. Construction of the TCRbeta library involved unique molecular identifiers. Via MiXCR, TCRdb re-called the PCR reads, giving one row per CDR3 protein. The top ten clones hold approximately 3.9% of a sample with fewer than 400,000 distinct CDR3 sequences, about a fifth of them seen once. The germline V gene has CDR1 MDHEN and CDR2 SYDVKM. This CDR3 comprises 11 residues. V lost 6 bases and J 1 base, leaving 3 bases between the germline ends.

Sequences were derived from PBMCs from the stem cell graft donor, sampled from the stem cell graft. The V gene is TRBV28, the J gene TRBJ2-5; no reliable D call. This receptor was obtained from a human donor who donated a stem cell graft to a child with acute myeloid leukemia. CDR3 sequence (DNA): TGTGCCAGCAGGACCCAAGAGACCCAGTACTTC. Protein product: CASRTQETQYF.